The 27 T cell receptor beta chains presented below share a single source sample, sequenced in a study of shared clonotypes between healthy human individuals. The table came from immunoSEQ multiplex PCR; TCRdb's copy has only in-frame clones and leaves some out. Among under 1,100,000 clones listed, roughly 70% were seen once. Input material: memory CD4+ T cells sorted from blood. The subset denotes: CD45RA-negative fraction. Receptor source: a man between 18 and 29 years old in good health.

V gene TRBV7-2 combines with J gene TRBJ1-2; TRBD1 is a possible D gene (5 bases). CDR3 length: 14 amino acids. V lost 5 bases to trimming and J lost 8 bases, with 18 bases between them. Germline CDR1 and CDR2: SGHTA and FQGNSA. The CDR3 loop reads CASSPPGRDDGYTF. The DNA for the CDR3 is TGTGCCAGCAGCCCGCCGGGAAGGGACGACGGCTACACCTTC. The full variable domain, in which reference TRBV7-2 and TRBJ1-2 provide the parts outside the CDR3, is GAGVSQSPSNKVTEKGKDVELRCDPISGHTALYWYRQSLGQGLEFLIYFQGNSAPDKSGLPSDRFSAERTGGSVSTLTIQRTQQEDSAVYLCASSPPGRDDGYTFGSGTRLTVV.

In its sample, this clone was seen a few times. The genes are TRBV7-2 and TRBJ2-5; possible D gene TRBD2, 6 bases. CDR3 length: 14 residues. Trimming shortened V by 1 base and J by 8 bases, and 14 bases separated the two germline ends. Germline V lookup: CDR1 SGHTA, CDR2 FQGNSA. CDR3 coding DNA: TGTGCCAGCAGCTTAGATCGCACTAGCCCTACCCAGTACTTC. Residues: CASSLDRTSPTQYF.

The CDR3 DNA is TGTGCCAGCAGCCCTGGCCCCTACGAGCAGTACTTC. Its protein is CASSPGPYEQYF. The rearrangement uses TRBV11-2 and TRBJ2-7, with D unresolved. CDR1 is SGHAT and CDR2 is FQNNGV in the germline V gene. The CDR3 is 12 residues long. Trimming cost V 5 bases and J 2 bases, with 7 bases left between them.

The chain uses TRBV19 and TRBJ2-2, with D perhaps TRBD1 (6 bases). Germline CDR1 reads LNHDA; CDR2 reads SQIVND (reference sequence). CDR3 length: 15 amino acids. V gave up 4 bases and J gave up 4 bases, with 13 bases separating them. The CDR3 sequence: CASSTTGLGTGELFF. The CDR3 bases are TGTGCCAGTAGTACCACAGGGTTGGGCACCGGGGAGCTGTTTTTT.

This clone was observed many times. This sequence joins TRBV18 and TRBJ2-7; the D is unclear. The CDR3 totals 13 residues. Trimming shortened V by 3 bases and J by 0 bases, and 6 bases separated the two germline ends. Germline V gene lookup returns CDR1 KGHSH and CDR2 LQKENI. CDR3 in DNA: TGTGCCAGCTCACCCTCTGCCTCCTACGAGCAGTACTTC. The encoded protein is CASSPSASYEQYF.

The chain recombines TRBV5-4 with TRBJ1-1; D is perhaps TRBD1 (5 bases). V lost 0 bases and J 0 bases, leaving 6 bases between the germline ends. Per the germline V gene, CDR1 is SGHNT and CDR2 is YYREEE (reference sequence). This CDR3 is 14 amino acids long. The chain's CDR3 is CASSLGGVNTEAFF. The CDR3 region has the DNA TGTGCCAGCAGCTTGGGGGGGGTGAACACTGAAGCTTTCTTT.

Remarks on this clone: This may be a read error, as it is one base from a much larger clone. The chain is built from TRBV4-1 and TRBJ2-7; 12 nucleotides agree with TRBD2. CDR1 MGHRA and CDR2 YSYEKL come from the germline V gene. The CDR3 sequence is 15 residues long. With V trimmed by 2 bases and J by 3 bases, 2 bases remained unmatched. The CDR3 region has the DNA TGCGCCAGCAGCCAACCGACTAGCGGGGGCTACGAGCAGTACTTC. Protein product: CASSQPTSGGYEQYF.

The J gene is TRBJ2-2, the V gene TRBV2; unclear D gene. The germline V and J ends were trimmed by 6 bases and 2 bases, with 13 bases remaining between them. Germline loops: CDR1 SNHLY, CDR2 FYNNEI. The CDR3 spans 15 residues. CDR3 DNA sequence: TGTGCCAGCAGGTTCTCTGCCAGTAACACCGGGGAGCTGTTTTTT. Translated, it gives CASRFSASNTGELFF.

The V call is TRBV6-4, the J call TRBJ1-1; the D is unclear. There are 13 residues in the CDR3. Between the trimmed V and J ends, which lost 6 bases and 0 bases, there was a span of 8 bases. Germline V gives CDR1 MRHNA, CDR2 SNTAGT. The DNA for the CDR3 is TGTGCCAGCAGCATCGATCTGAACACTGAAGCTTTCTTT. Its translation is CASSIDLNTEAFF.

The table lists this clone with many counts. Other DNA variants within this sample encode the same CDR3. This chain links TRBV5-1 with TRBJ2-5; TRBD2 matches at 15 bases. Germline-derived CDR1 and CDR2 are SGHRS and YFSETQ. This CDR3 has 16 amino acids. Trimming cost V 3 bases and J 2 bases; bases outside gene matches: 2. In DNA form, the CDR3 reads TGCGCCAGCAGCTCTGGACTAGCGGGAGGGCAAGAGACCCAGTACTTC. This sequence encodes CASSSGLAGGQETQYF. The full variable domain, in which reference TRBV5-1 and TRBJ2-5 provide the parts outside the CDR3, is KAGVTQTPRYLIKTRGQQVTLSCSPISGHRSVSWYQQTPGQGLQFLFEYFSETQRNKGNFPGRFSGRQFSNSRSEMNVSTLELGDSALYLCASSSGLAGGQETQYFGPGTRLLVL.

The V and J genes are TRBV5-1 and TRBJ2-3, with D maybe TRBD1 (5 bases). Germline CDR1 reads SGHRS; CDR2 reads YFSETQ. V was shortened by 2 bases and J by 8 bases, with 15 bases between the two germline ends. The CDR3 spans 14 residues. The CDR3 region is CASSFQLGQGTQYF. CDR3 nucleotides: TGCGCCAGCAGCTTCCAACTGGGTCAGGGTACGCAGTATTTT.

A single count supports this clone. The rearrangement joins TRBV29-1 to TRBJ2-1, with D perhaps being TRBD1 or TRBD2 (5 bases each). CDR3 length equals 14 residues. V was trimmed by 3 bases and J by 0 bases, leaving 9 bases between them. Germline CDR1 is SQVTM and CDR2 is ANQGSEA. The CDR3 here is CSVDGDVSYNEQFF. The DNA for the CDR3 is TGCAGCGTTGATGGGGACGTCTCCTACAATGAGCAGTTCTTC.

With respect to this clone: Other nucleotide sequences in the sample specify the same CDR3. This chain joins TRBV2 and TRBJ2-3; no definite D call. The germline gives CDR1 SNHLY, CDR2 FYNNEI. This CDR3 comprises 11 residues. V was trimmed by 8 bases and J by 3 bases, leaving 6 bases between them. In DNA form, the CDR3 reads TGTGCCAGCTCGTCAACAGATACGCAGTATTTT. Protein sequence: CASSSTDTQYF.

This clone was observed a handful of times. The genes are TRBV6-1 and TRBJ1-2; 11 bases are shared with TRBD1. The trim removed 6 bases at V and 3 bases at J, leaving 6 bases unmatched. This CDR3 region has 15 residues. Per the germline V gene, CDR1 is MNHNS and CDR2 is SASEGT. The CDR3 loop reads CASSRDRGADYGYTF. The CDR3 bases are TGTGCCAGCAGCAGGGACAGGGGGGCGGACTATGGCTACACCTTC.

The V call is TRBV4-3, the J call TRBJ2-5; 9 bases agree with TRBD2. There are 18 residues in the CDR3. Germline CDR1 reads LGHNA; CDR2 reads YSLEER. J gave up 1 base and V 0 bases, and 9 bases lay outside the gene matches. CDR3 DNA sequence: TGCGCCAGCAGCCAAGATCTACCTAGCGGGACTCTCCAAGAGACCCAGTACTTC. This sequence encodes CASSQDLPSGTLQETQYF.

Concerning this clone itself: Distinct nucleotide sequences in the sample also encode this CDR3. The CDR3 DNA follows: TGTGCCTGGAGTGTGGCAGGAGCTAATTCACCCCTCCACTTT. It translates to CAWSVAGANSPLHF. The V call is TRBV30, the J call TRBJ1-6, with no clear D. Trimming pared 0 bases from V and 6 bases from J, leaving 9 bases between. This CDR3 contains 14 residues. Germline CDR1 reads GTSNPN; CDR2 reads SVGIG (reference sequence).

This chain links TRBV2 with TRBJ2-1, with D perhaps TRBD2 (6 bases). This CDR3 is 15 amino acids long. Trimming took off 5 bases at V and 6 bases at J, with 17 bases between the two ends. Germline loops: CDR1 SNHLY, CDR2 FYNNEI. The DNA of the CDR3 is TGTGCCAGCAGTACCTCCCTTGGACTAATCAATGAGCAGTTCTTC. This codes for CASSTSLGLINEQFF.

This clone appeared once. The rearrangement uses TRBV6-6 and TRBJ2-7; 7 nucleotides line up with TRBD2. Losses at the gene ends were 2 bases for V and 5 bases for J; bases not matched to a gene: 9. This CDR3 contains 15 residues. CDR1 is MNHNY, CDR2 SVGAGI, per germline (reference sequence). CDR3 sequence reads: CASSYPAGGSDEQYF. The CDR3 DNA follows: TGTGCCAGCAGTTACCCCGCAGGCGGGAGTGACGAGCAGTACTTC.

The genes are TRBV5-4 and TRBJ2-5; the D call may be TRBD1 or TRBD2 (6 bases each). The CDR3 runs 12 residues. In germline, CDR1 is SGHNT, CDR2 YYREEE (reference sequence). Trimming stripped 4 bases from V and 3 bases from J, with 7 bases between. The DNA of the CDR3 is TGTGCCAGCAGCAGGGGGGAAGAGACCCAGTACTTC. Amino acids: CASSRGEETQYF.

This chain links TRBV2 with TRBJ2-6; D assignment may be TRBD1 or TRBD2 (6 bases each). Germline V gene sequence: CDR1 SNHLY, CDR2 FYNNEI. Trimming took off 7 bases at V and 4 bases at J, with 11 bases between the two ends. The CDR3 is 14 amino acids. CDR3 residues: CASTRGRGANVLTF. The CDR3, as DNA: TGTGCCAGCACCCGGGGGCGGGGGGCCAACGTCCTGACTTTC.

The rearrangement joins TRBV29-1 to TRBJ2-2; weak D call: TRBD1 (6 bases). The CDR3 covers 15 residues. Trimming left V 7 bases short and J 0 bases short, with 15 bases between. CDR1 and CDR2 (germline): SQVTM, ANQGSEA. CDR3 DNA sequence: TGCAGCGCAATTAAAGGGGGTTCGAACACCGGGGAGCTGTTTTTT. Translation: CSAIKGGSNTGELFF.

V and J are TRBV13 and TRBJ2-5; D is possibly TRBD2 (6 bases). Trimming shortened V by 3 bases and J by 2 bases, and 10 bases separated the two germline ends. Germline-derived CDR1 and CDR2 are PRHDT and FYEKMQ (reference sequence). The CDR3 totals 14 residues. The CDR3 protein is CASSFNAGQETQYF. The CDR3, as DNA: TGTGCCAGCAGCTTTAACGCGGGGCAAGAGACCCAGTACTTC.

The V and J genes are TRBV1 and TRBJ1-5; whether TRBD1, the table's D call, matches the DNA was not checked. TRBV1 is shown as a pseudogene. The CDR3 runs 15 residues. CDR3 in amino acids: CTSSQGREGNQPQHF. The CDR3 DNA is TGCACCAGCAGCCAAGGCAGGGAAGGCAATCAGCCCCAGCATTTT.

J is TRBJ1-2 and V is TRBV5-1, with D tentatively TRBD1 (6 bases). The V end lost 0 bases, the J end lost 5 bases, and 11 bases lay between the germline ends. The CDR3 is 14 residues long. Germline CDR1 SGHRS, CDR2 YFSETQ. As DNA, the CDR3 is TGCGCCAGCAGCTTGGATTCAGGGGCATATGGCTACACCTTC. Translating it yields CASSLDSGAYGYTF.

This chain connects TRBV5-6 to TRBJ2-3; tentatively, D is TRBD1 (6 bases). Germline V gene sequence: CDR1 SGHDT, CDR2 YYEEEE. V was pared by 4 bases and J by 3 bases, with 15 bases between. The CDR3 is made up of 15 amino acids. CDR3 region: CASSPQGQRTDTQYF. The CDR3 DNA sequence: TGTGCCAGCAGCCCCCAGGGGCAAAGGACAGATACGCAGTATTTT. Looking up the rest from reference TRBV5-6 and TRBJ2-3 gives the full variable domain: DAGVTQSPTHLIKTRGQQVTLRCSPKSGHDTVSWYQQALGQGPQFIFQYYEEEERQRGNFPDRFSGHQFPNYSSELNVNALLLGDSALYLCASSPQGQRTDTQYFGPGTRLTVL.

The count of this clone is one. The rearrangement uses TRBV6-6 and TRBJ2-7, with D uncertain. The length of the CDR3 is 12 residues. Trimming stripped 6 bases from V and 4 bases from J, with 10 bases between. From germline, CDR1 is MNHNY and CDR2 SVGAGI (reference sequence). CDR3 DNA sequence: TGTGCCAGCAGCCCCTTACAGTACGAGCAGTACTTC. Encoded protein: CASSPLQYEQYF.

CDR3 sequence reads: CASSWMDNNYGYTF. CDR3 nucleotides: TGTGCCAGCAGTTGGATGGACAACAACTATGGCTACACCTTC. The V and J genes are TRBV6-6 and TRBJ1-2; perhaps TRBD1 as D (5 bases). Germline V gene data show CDR1 as MNHNY and CDR2 as SVGAGI (reference sequence). The V end was cut by 4 bases, the J end by 2 bases, with 11 bases between. The CDR3 contains 14 residues.